These T cell receptor beta chains were read from a single sample in a study of T cells in Graves' hyperthyroidism and ophthalmopathy. TCRdb fed the multiplex PCR reads into MiXCR, producing one record per CDR3 protein. The sample shows approximately 620,000 distinct CDR3 sequences, more than 15% of them seen only once. Sequenced input: blood. The receptor source for this set is a woman in her 40s with Graves' ophthalmopathy. CDR3s include the opening cysteine and the closing phenylalanine or tryptophan. Each record gives: CDR3 length, J gene, clone size, D gene, V gene, CDR3 protein, CDR3 DNA. D genes are given only for firm matches. Clone size is not always given. Where it is, it says once, few, many or a class for expanded clones.

>14|TRBJ2-3|many|.|TRBV27
CASSPRVDTDTQYF
TGTGCCAGCAGTCCCCGGGTCGACACAGATACGCAGTATTTT
>12|TRBJ2-5|few|.|TRBV6-1
CASTSVEGTQYF
TGTGCCAGCACCTCGGTCGAGGGGACCCAGTACTTC
>20|TRBJ2-7|many|TRBD2|TRBV6-2/TRBV6-3
CASSYSSSFGLAGFSYEQYF
TGTGCCAGCAGTTACTCGAGCAGTTTTGGACTAGCGGGATTTAGTTACGAGCAGTACTTC
>13|TRBJ1-1|many|.|TRBV2
CASSGKWITEAFF
TGTGCCAGCAGTGGCAAATGGATCACTGAAGCTTTCTTT
>12|TRBJ2-5|many|.|TRBV7-9
CASSPSGEAQYF
TGTGCCAGCAGCCCCTCAGGGGAGGCCCAGTACTTC
>11|TRBJ2-5|.|.|TRBV5-1
CASRGPETQYF
TGCGCCAGCAGGGGGCCGGAGACCCAGTACTTC
>13|TRBJ1-5|.|.|TRBV19
CASSIDREEPQHF
TGTGCCAGTAGTATAGATCGGGAGGAGCCCCAGCATTTT
>16|TRBJ2-1|many|TRBD2|TRBV3-1
CASSQAWAGGYNEQFF
TGTGCCAGCAGCCAGGCGTGGGCGGGGGGATACAATGAGCAGTTCTTC
>13|TRBJ2-7|.|.|TRBV3-1
CASSRGPPYEQYF
TGTGCCAGCAGCCGGGGCCCACCCTACGAGCAGTACTTC
>15|TRBJ2-3|.|TRBD2|TRBV12-3/TRBV12-4
CASRATSGSRDTQYF
TGTGCCAGCAGAGCGACTAGCGGGAGTAGGGATACGCAGTATTTT
>17|TRBJ1-5|.|.|TRBV19
CASSPTGGLKGIEPQHF
TGTGCCAGTAGTCCAACCGGGGGTCTCAAGGGAATTGAGCCCCAGCATTTT
>14|TRBJ2-2|.|.|TRBV5-1
CASSLRPNTGELLF
TGCGCCAGCAGCTTGAGACCGAACACCGGGGAGCTGCTTTTT
>15|TRBJ2-7|many|.|TRBV5-1
CASSLGGTPSYEQYF
TGCGCCAGCAGCTTAGGGGGGACACCGTCCTACGAGCAGTACTTC
>11|TRBJ1-4|once|.|TRBV6-1
CASKVNEKLFF
TGTGCCAGCAAAGTTAATGAAAAACTGTTTTTT
>16|TRBJ1-2|.|TRBD1|TRBV27
CASGLTGTGVSYGYTF
TGTGCCAGCGGTTTGACAGGGACAGGAGTTAGCTATGGCTACACCTTC
>18|TRBJ1-2|few|TRBD1|TRBV6-1
CASSGELGQGYANYGYTF
TGTGCCAGCAGTGGGGAGCTGGGACAGGGTTACGCTAACTATGGCTACACCTTC
>15|TRBJ2-5|many|TRBD2|TRBV5-5
CASSSGLAAQETQYF
TGTGCCAGCAGCTCGGGACTAGCGGCCCAAGAGACCCAGTACTTC
>14|TRBJ2-2|few|.|TRBV5-1
CASSWIRDTGELFF
TGCGCCAGCAGCTGGATTAGAGACACCGGGGAGCTGTTTTTT
>12|TRBJ1-6|many|.|TRBV6-1
CASSLGNSPLHF
TGTGCCAGCAGCTTAGGGAATTCACCCCTCCACTTT
>18|TRBJ2-1|few|.|TRBV6-2/TRBV6-3
CASSYFPLTRLTSYEQFF
TGTGCCAGCAGTTACTTCCCCCTGACTAGGTTAACTTCCTATGAGCAGTTCTTC
>17|TRBJ2-1|few|TRBD1|TRBV18
CASSRAQGASSYNEQFF
TGTGCCAGCTCACGGGCCCAGGGGGCTAGCTCCTACAATGAGCAGTTCTTC
>11|TRBJ1-1|.|.|TRBV28
CASRIYTEAFF
TGTGCCAGCAGGATCTACACTGAAGCTTTCTTT
>14|TRBJ2-5|many|TRBD2|TRBV7-9
CASSPGGAGETQYF
TGTGCCAGCAGCCCCGGGGGGGCCGGAGAGACCCAGTACTTC
>17|TRBJ2-6|.|TRBD1|TRBV18
CASSPRQGALGANVLTF
TGTGCCAGCTCACCGCGACAGGGGGCGCTTGGGGCCAACGTCCTGACTTTC
>16|TRBJ2-7|.|TRBD1|TRBV10-1
CARWDREGKPSYEQYF
TGCGCCAGATGGGACAGGGAAGGGAAGCCATCCTACGAGCAGTACTTC
>17|TRBJ2-5|many|TRBD2|TRBV7-2
CASSLWPGTSGEETQYF
TGTGCCAGCAGCTTATGGCCCGGGACTAGCGGGGAAGAGACCCAGTACTTC